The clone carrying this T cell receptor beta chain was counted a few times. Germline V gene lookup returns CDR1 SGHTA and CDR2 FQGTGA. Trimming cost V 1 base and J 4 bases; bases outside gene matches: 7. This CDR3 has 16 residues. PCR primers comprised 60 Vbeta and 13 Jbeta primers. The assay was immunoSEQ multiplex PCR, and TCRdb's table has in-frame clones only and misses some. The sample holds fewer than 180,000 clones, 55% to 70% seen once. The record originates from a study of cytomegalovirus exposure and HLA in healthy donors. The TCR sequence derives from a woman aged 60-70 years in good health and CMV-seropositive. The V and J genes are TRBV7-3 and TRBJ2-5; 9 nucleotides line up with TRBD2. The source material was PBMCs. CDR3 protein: CASSLRVAGVGETQYF. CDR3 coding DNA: TGTGCCAGCAGCTTAAGGGTAGCGGGAGTGGGAGAGACCCAGTACTTC.